This section outlines one T cell receptor (beta chain) sequence together with its context. The CDR3 is 14 residues long. Germline V gene data show CDR1 as LNHDA and CDR2 as SQIVND (reference sequence). V shed 6 bases, J shed 5 bases, and the junction held 4 bases outside the gene matches. The data were taken from a study of blood T cell repertoires in COVID-19. Study overall: Whether acute or convalescent, the COVID-19 samples came from the United States, Italy and Spain. Sample material is recorded as cDNA or gDNA derived from T cells, B-cell-depleted T cells, or PBMCs.

TCRdb's copy holds only in-frame clones and misses some; the assay was immunoSEQ multiplex PCR. The repertoire has about 100,000 clones, approximately 83% of them found once; the top ten carry 4% to 4.5%. Material: peripheral blood. The TCR sequence derives from a woman aged 70-85 years with acute or convalescent COVID-19. The chain couples TRBV19 to TRBJ2-5, with 12 bases matching TRBD1. The CDR3 DNA is TGTGCCAGTAGGGGACAGGGGGCCGTGGAGACCCAGTACTTC. This encodes CASRGQGAVETQYF.